These T cell receptor beta chains were read from a single sample in a study of T cells in Graves' hyperthyroidism and ophthalmopathy. TCRdb processed the multiplex PCR reads anew with MiXCR; each CDR3 protein has one entry. Of roughly 250,000 distinct CDR3 sequences listed, 22% are singletons. Sequenced material: blood. The receptors stem from a man younger than 40 with Graves' ophthalmopathy. The CDR3 runs from the conserved cysteine through the conserved F or W. The D gene is left open where the match is weak. Not all rows give a size; the values are once, few, many and, for expanded clones, a class.

j_gene	v_gene	abundance	d_gene	CDR3aa	CDR3nt
TRBJ2-7	TRBV11-2	many	TRBD1	CASSSWGGQGTYEQYF	TGTGCCAGCAGCTCGTGGGGGGGACAGGGGACCTACGAGCAGTACTTC
TRBJ2-2	TRBV10-3	NA	NA	CAISEVSRELFF	TGTGCCATCAGTGAGGTGTCCCGGGAGCTGTTTTTT
TRBJ2-7	TRBV4-1	few	NA	CASSQDKVVGGYEQYF	TGCGCCAGCAGCCAAGATAAGGTAGTAGGGGGATACGAGCAGTACTTC
TRBJ1-2	TRBV20-1	few	TRBD1	CSASRTGRTGYTF	TGCAGTGCTTCCAGGACAGGGCGAACTGGCTACACCTTC
TRBJ2-7	TRBV29-1	few	TRBD2	CSTLGGGSSYEQYF	TGCAGCACCTTAGGTGGCGGGAGCTCCTACGAGCAGTACTTC
TRBJ1-2	TRBV28	few	NA	CASSSPQFRGQSYTF	TGTGCCAGCAGTTCCCCCCAGTTTCGGGGCCAGAGCTACACCTTC
TRBJ2-7	TRBV28	NA	NA	CASSGLRPYEQYF	TGTGCCAGCAGTGGGCTGCGTCCCTACGAGCAGTACTTC
TRBJ2-1	TRBV11-3	many	NA	CASSRRPDSFYEQFF	TGTGCCAGCAGCCGGCGCCCAGATAGTTTCTATGAGCAGTTCTTC
TRBJ2-3	TRBV18	many	NA	CASSRQETTSTDTQYF	TGTGCCAGCTCTCGACAGGAAACGACTAGCACAGATACGCAGTATTTT
TRBJ1-2	TRBV12-3/TRBV12-4	NA	TRBD1	CASSPTGVGYTF	TGTGCCAGCAGCCCGACAGGGGTTGGCTACACCTTC
TRBJ1-6	TRBV2	many	TRBD1	CASSEVTGGSPLHF	TGTGCCAGCAGTGAAGTAACAGGGGGATCACCCCTCCACTTT
TRBJ1-1	TRBV20-1	NA	NA	CSARGRLIMNTEAFF	TGCAGTGCTAGAGGGAGGCTGATCATGAACACTGAAGCTTTCTTT
TRBJ2-7	TRBV28	few	NA	CASRASGEQYF	TGTGCCAGCAGAGCCAGCGGCGAGCAGTACTTC
TRBJ1-2	TRBV18	NA	NA	CASSPPTPGPQRGYTF	TGTGCCAGCTCACCACCTACGCCAGGGCCGCAGCGAGGCTACACCTTC
TRBJ2-3	TRBV11-2	many	TRBD1	CASSLFRGRRPSTDTQYF	TGTGCCAGCAGCTTATTCAGGGGGCGTCGACCTAGCACAGATACGCAGTATTTT
TRBJ2-1	TRBV6-1	NA	NA	CASSEAGAPSYEQFF	TGTGCCAGCAGTGAAGCCGGGGCTCCCTCCTACGAGCAGTTCTTC
TRBJ2-5	TRBV2	NA	TRBD2	CASKFAGKRTRQETQYF	TGTGCCAGCAAGTTTGCTGGGAAACGGACTAGACAGGAGACCCAGTACTTC
TRBJ2-7	TRBV7-8	NA	TRBD2	CASSVSGRVYEQYF	TGTGCCAGCAGCGTTAGCGGGAGGGTGTACGAGCAGTACTTC
TRBJ2-2	TRBV2	NA	TRBD2	CASRGLAAANTGELFF	TGTGCCAGCCGGGGACTAGCGGCTGCGAACACCGGGGAGCTGTTTTTT
TRBJ2-7	TRBV3-1	few	TRBD2	CASSTLAGAYEQYF	TGTGCCAGCAGTACACTAGCGGGGGCCTACGAGCAGTACTTC
TRBJ1-1	TRBV2	many	NA	CASTMREVRNTEAFF	TGTGCCAGCACCATGAGGGAGGTCAGGAACACTGAAGCTTTCTTT
TRBJ2-5	TRBV11-1	many	TRBD2	CASSSGIAGVGTQYF	TGTGCCAGCAGCTCCGGGATAGCGGGAGTGGGGACCCAGTACTTC
TRBJ2-2	TRBV6-1	NA	NA	CASSPRWELFF	TGTGCCAGCAGTCCTCGGTGGGAGCTGTTTTTT
TRBJ2-3	TRBV7-2	few	TRBD2	CASSPRGGRTTDTQYF	TGTGCCAGCAGCCCACGGGGCGGGAGGACCACAGATACGCAGTATTTT
TRBJ2-1	TRBV7-3	few	TRBD2	CASSQRLAGPYNEQFF	TGTGCCAGCAGCCAACGACTAGCGGGACCCTACAATGAGCAGTTCTTC
TRBJ2-2	TRBV6-2/TRBV6-3	once	TRBD2	CASSLREGGYPGELFF	TGTGCCAGCAGCCTCCGGGAGGGCGGGTACCCCGGGGAGCTGTTTTTT
TRBJ2-7	TRBV10-1	NA	NA	CASSRRWDNEQYF	TGCGCCAGCAGTAGGAGGTGGGATAACGAGCAGTACTTC
TRBJ2-5	TRBV12-5	NA	TRBD2	CASGLVVLAGGQETQYF	TGTGCTAGTGGTTTGGTGGTCCTAGCGGGAGGGCAAGAGACCCAGTACTTC
TRBJ1-5	TRBV20-1	once	NA	CSARVSPGTGNQPQHF	TGCAGTGCTAGAGTCTCCCCAGGGACGGGCAATCAGCCCCAGCATTTT
TRBJ2-7	TRBV7-9	few	NA	CASSSPPGGGLEQYF	TGTGCCAGCAGCTCGCCCCCAGGAGGCGGGTTAGAGCAGTACTTC
TRBJ1-2	TRBV18	NA	NA	CASPPGTNTNYGYTF	TGTGCCAGCCCACCCGGGACAAATACTAACTATGGCTACACCTTC
TRBJ1-6	TRBV5-1	few	NA	CASSTDSEINSPLHF	TGCGCCAGCAGCACGGACAGCGAGATTAATTCACCCCTCCACTTT
TRBJ2-7	TRBV11-3	many	TRBD1	CASSQHGQGATNEQYF	TGTGCCAGCAGCCAACACGGACAGGGGGCAACCAACGAGCAGTACTTC
TRBJ1-2	TRBV30	few	NA	CAWSTPNGPYGYTF	TGTGCCTGGAGTACGCCCAATGGGCCGTATGGCTACACCTTC
TRBJ1-2	TRBV19	NA	TRBD1	CASTPLRDRGRGGYTF	TGTGCCAGTACTCCCCTCCGGGACAGGGGGCGTGGTGGCTACACCTTC
TRBJ2-3	TRBV9	few	NA	CASGEGGLTDTQYF	TGTGCCAGCGGAGAGGGCGGCCTCACAGATACGCAGTATTTT
TRBJ2-5	TRBV11-3	many	NA	CASSNRNLGTQYF	TGTGCCAGCAGCAACAGGAATTTGGGGACCCAGTACTTC
TRBJ2-1	TRBV7-9	many	TRBD1	CASSSRWGQGSYNEQFF	TGTGCCAGCAGCTCCCGTTGGGGACAGGGATCCTACAATGAGCAGTTCTTC
TRBJ2-5	TRBV11-2	NA	NA	CASSFGWETQYF	TGTGCCAGCAGCTTTGGATGGGAGACCCAGTACTTC
TRBJ2-3	TRBV5-5	NA	NA	CASSLAGSSRGQYF	TGTGCCAGCAGCTTGGCCGGGAGTAGTCGCGGACAGTATTTT
TRBJ2-1	TRBV3-1	NA	NA	CASSQDLGTAYNEQFF	TGTGCCAGCAGCCAAGATTTGGGGACTGCGTACAATGAGCAGTTCTTC
TRBJ2-7	TRBV10-2	medium-sized	TRBD1	CASSEWGQDYEQYF	TGCGCCAGCAGTGAATGGGGACAGGACTACGAGCAGTACTTC
TRBJ1-3	TRBV11-3	few	NA	CASSARGGSSSGSTIYF	TGTGCCAGCAGCGCTCGGGGGGGCTCTTCTTCTGGAAGCACCATATATTTT
TRBJ2-7	TRBV6-5	many	NA	CASSYSSGSGTYPYEQYF	TGTGCCAGCAGTTACTCTAGTGGGTCGGGGACCTATCCTTACGAGCAGTACTTC
TRBJ2-3	TRBV2	many	TRBD1	CASSYSRGQGDTQYF	TGTGCCAGCAGCTACTCCCGGGGACAGGGGGATACGCAGTATTTT
TRBJ1-1	TRBV14	few	NA	CASSQGGFNTEAFF	TGTGCCAGCAGCCAGGGGGGGTTTAACACTGAAGCTTTCTTT
TRBJ1-5	TRBV28	NA	TRBD1	CASSRNPGTGASNQPQHF	TGTGCCAGCAGTCGCAACCCAGGGACAGGGGCAAGCAATCAGCCCCAGCATTTT
TRBJ1-2	TRBV20-1	NA	NA	CSASSYSYGYTF	TGCAGTGCCAGCAGTTATAGCTATGGCTACACCTTC
TRBJ2-4	TRBV30	NA	NA	CAWDTGMVSIQYF	TGTGCCTGGGACACAGGGATGGTTAGCATTCAGTACTTC
TRBJ1-2	TRBV28	few	TRBD1	CASTGQGYGYTF	TGTGCCAGCACCGGACAGGGCTATGGCTACACCTTC
TRBJ2-7	TRBV6-1	many	NA	CASGLYGYEQYF	TGTGCCAGCGGTCTATACGGCTACGAGCAGTACTTC
TRBJ1-1	TRBV15	many	NA	CATSRDGGNTEAFF	TGTGCCACCAGCAGGGACGGCGGGAACACTGAAGCTTTCTTT